The rows below give T cell receptor beta chains drawn from one sample of a study of shared clonotypes between healthy human individuals. Libraries were prepared by immunoSEQ multiplex PCR; TCRdb keeps only in-frame clonotypes and omits some of them. The sample shows over 2 million clones, just under 95% of them seen only once. The sample was naive CD8+ T cells sorted from blood. Receptors were obtained from a young man in good health. CDR3s leave out the opening cysteine and the closing phenylalanine or tryptophan. Clone sizes are given selectively: once, few, many, or a class where the clone is expanded.

.	TRBV4-3	TRBJ2-3	ASSQEWAGGTDTQY
.	TRBV9	TRBJ1-1	ASSPGPETEAF
once	TRBV6-1	TRBJ1-3	ASSEDTISGNTIY
.	TRBV27	TRBJ2-3	ASSLSWTDTQY
.	TRBV6-1	TRBJ1-2	ASTQPNPAGYT
once	TRBV27	TRBJ2-7	ASSFRDRVHEQY
.	TRBV2	TRBJ2-1	ASTPSSREVYNEQF
.	TRBV4-1	TRBJ2-7	ASRPTVQAYEQY
.	TRBV2	TRBJ2-1	ASSLTSGNEQF
.	TRBV7-9	TRBJ2-7	ASSLLTFGTGNEQY